Below are 27 T cell receptor beta chains sequenced from a single sample in a study of OX40 agonist ivuxolimab in advanced cancers. Only in-frame clones appear in the TCRdb table, and some are missing; sequencing was by immunoSEQ multiplex PCR. The data contain about 35,000 clones, approximately 79% of them singletons. Sequenced material: CD4+ or CD8+ T cells sorted from blood, taken in a trial of the OX40 agonist ivuxolimab. These receptor sequences come from an adult with an advanced solid tumor such as melanoma, head and neck, liver or kidney cancer.

V gene TRBV11-2 combines with J gene TRBJ1-2; D unresolved. CDR1 SGHAT and CDR2 FQNNGV come from the germline V gene. The CDR3 runs to 13 residues. V shed 2 bases and J shed 5 bases, with 9 bases lying between them. Here the CDR3 DNA reads TGTGCCAGCAGCTTAAGGGCGGAATATGGCTACACCTTC. This sequence encodes CASSLRAEYGYTF.

The chain has TRBV28 and TRBJ2-7; 12 bases agree with TRBD1. The CDR3 is made up of 16 amino acids. In germline, CDR1 is MDHEN, CDR2 SYDVKM. V lost 3 bases and J lost 7; bases outside the gene matches: 10. The CDR3: CASSLPGTGGFDEQYF. The CDR3 DNA is TGTGCCAGCAGTTTGCCCGGGACAGGGGGCTTCGATGAGCAGTACTTC.

In DNA form, the CDR3 reads TGTGCCAGCAGTTGGGATAAGGAGTCCATTCAGTACTTC. Protein sequence: CASSWDKESIQYF. The genes are TRBV6-6 and TRBJ2-4; unclear D gene. The CDR3 is made up of 13 amino acids. Germline CDR1 is MNHNY and CDR2 is SVGAGI (reference sequence). V dropped 4 bases and J dropped 9 bases, with 13 bases sitting between them.

This clone was seen only a few times. This chain uses TRBV10-1 with TRBJ2-7; maybe TRBD1 (5 bases). This CDR3 region has 10 residues. The germline CDR1 and CDR2 sequences are WNHNN and SYGVQD (reference sequence). V was trimmed by 6 bases and J by 5 bases, leaving 5 bases between them. CDR3 sequence: CASSRDEQYF. The CDR3 bases are TGCGCCAGCAGCAGGGACGAGCAGTACTTC.

For the CDR3, the DNA is TGCACCAGCAGCCAGAGGGACAGGGGGCGGTTTCAGCCCCAGCATTTT. Translated, it gives CTSSQRDRGRFQPQHF. V is TRBV1 and J is TRBJ1-5; the table assigns TRBD1, which was not confirmed against the DNA. TRBV1 is a documented pseudogene. The CDR3 spans 16 residues.

The genes are TRBV28 and TRBJ2-7, with TRBD1 identical over 7 bases. The germline CDR1 and CDR2 sequences are MDHEN and SYDVKM. J gave up 3 bases and V 2 bases, and 7 bases lay outside the gene matches. The CDR3 runs to 15 residues. CDR3 protein: CASSLPGQAFYEQYF. DNA of the CDR3: TGTGCCAGCAGTTTACCCGGACAGGCTTTCTACGAGCAGTACTTC.

This clone was observed a handful of times. The genes are TRBV5-8 and TRBJ2-6; 10 nucleotides align to TRBD1. The CDR3 length is 19 residues. The V segment lost 0 bases and the J segment 2 bases; nucleotides outside the gene matches: 8. Germline V lookup: CDR1 SGHTS, CDR2 YDEGEE. CDR3 coding DNA: TGTGCCAGCAGCTTGGCGGGTGGGACAGGGGCCCCTGGGGCCAACGTCCTGACTTTC. Amino acids: CASSLAGGTGAPGANVLTF. Using reference TRBV5-8 and TRBJ2-6 for the parts outside the CDR3, the full variable domain is EAGVTQSPTHLIKTRGQQATLRCSPISGHTSVYWYQQALGLGLQFLLWYDEGEERNRGNFPPRFSGRQFPNYSSELNVNALELEDSALYLCASSLAGGTGAPGANVLTFGAGSRLTVL.

This chain joins TRBV7-3 and TRBJ2-7; the match to TRBD2 covers 7 bases. The CDR3 consists of 15 residues. V was pared by 5 bases and J by 4 bases, with 11 bases of the junction left unmatched. Germline assignment: CDR1 SGHTA and CDR2 FQGTGA. The chain's CDR3 is CASSPDSLGGYEQYF. The CDR3 bases are TGTGCCAGCAGCCCCGACAGCTTGGGAGGGTACGAGCAGTACTTC.

This clone was picked up one time. The chain uses TRBV7-9 and TRBJ1-3, with TRBD1 matching over 9 bases. V gave up 3 bases and J gave up 1 base; unmatched junction bases: 1. This CDR3 comprises 15 residues. Germline V gene sequence: CDR1 SEHNR, CDR2 FQNEAQ (reference sequence). The CDR3 is CASSLGQGSGNTIYF. CDR3 bases: TGTGCCAGCAGCTTGGGACAGGGATCTGGAAACACCATATATTTT.

The J gene is TRBJ2-7, the V gene TRBV10-3; D remains ambiguous. Germline V lookup: CDR1 ENHRY, CDR2 SYGVKD. CDR3 length equals 13 residues. The V end lost 0 bases, the J end lost 5 bases, and 8 bases lay between the germline ends. This CDR3 reads CAISESGKHEQYF. The CDR3, as DNA: TGTGCCATCAGTGAGTCGGGCAAACACGAGCAGTACTTC.

The chain is built from TRBV5-5 and TRBJ2-5, with 7 bases fitting TRBD2. The CDR3 totals 14 residues. CDR1 and CDR2 (germline): SGHKS, YYEKEE (reference sequence). V gave up 6 bases and J gave up 3 bases; unmatched junction bases: 8. In nucleotides, the CDR3 is TGTGCCAGCATCCTAAGGGCGGGGGAAGAGACCCAGTACTTC. This gives the protein CASILRAGEETQYF.

CDR3: CASTDEAQGDTEAFF. For the CDR3, the DNA is TGTGCCAGTACCGATGAGGCACAGGGGGACACTGAAGCTTTCTTT. The chain links TRBV19 to TRBJ1-1; 8 nucleotides line up with TRBD1. V was clipped by 7 bases and J by 3 bases; unmatched bases: 10. In germline, CDR1 is LNHDA, CDR2 SQIVND (reference sequence). This CDR3 has 15 amino acids. Complete variable domain (other parts from reference TRBV19 and TRBJ1-1): DGGITQSPKYLFRKEGQNVTLSCEQNLNHDAMYWYRQDPGQGLRLIYYSQIVNDFQKGDIAEGYSVSREKKESFPLTVTSAQKNPTAFYLCASTDEAQGDTEAFFGQGTRLTVV.

The CDR3 loop is CASSRGGAGPQETQYF. The CDR3 nucleotides are TGTGCCAGCAGTCGCGGGGGGGCGGGTCCTCAAGAGACCCAGTACTTC. V gene TRBV28 combines with J gene TRBJ2-5, with 9 bases matching TRBD2. Trimming cost V 5 bases and J 2 bases; bases outside gene matches: 9. Germline V gene lookup returns CDR1 MDHEN and CDR2 SYDVKM. The CDR3 extends over 16 amino acids. Variable domain in full (rest from reference TRBV28 and TRBJ2-5): DVKVTQSSRYLVKRTGEKVFLECVQDMDHENMFWYRQDPGLGLRLIYFSYDVKMKEKGDIPEGYSVSREKKERFSLILESASTNQTSMYLCASSRGGAGPQETQYFGPGTRLLVL.

The chain has TRBV4-3 and TRBJ2-7, with TRBD2 matching 7 bases. V shed 1 base and J 4 bases; nucleotides not matched to a gene: 10. The length of the CDR3 is 16 residues. Germline V gene lookup returns CDR1 LGHNA and CDR2 YSLEER. The CDR3 reads CASSQATGTTKYEQYF. The CDR3 DNA follows: TGCGCCAGCAGCCAAGCAACCGGGACTACCAAGTACGAGCAGTACTTC.

J is TRBJ1-2 and V is TRBV6-5; 10 positions agree with TRBD1. CDR1 and CDR2 from the germline V gene are MNHEY and SVGAGI. CDR3 length equals 16 residues. V lost 2 bases and J lost 4; bases outside the gene matches: 7. The CDR3 DNA sequence: TGTGCCAGCAGTTACATTAGGACAGGGGGATCCTATGGCTACACCTTC. Protein sequence: CASSYIRTGGSYGYTF.

This rearrangement joins TRBV9 to TRBJ2-3; the D is unclear. Germline V gives CDR1 SGDLS, CDR2 YYNGEE. The CDR3 has 13 residues. The germline V and J ends were trimmed by 0 bases and 8 bases, with 10 bases remaining between them. CDR3 bases: TGTGCCAGCAGCGTAGTAGGGCAGCCTACGCAGTATTTT. Protein product: CASSVVGQPTQYF.

This chain joins TRBV28 and TRBJ1-1; no clear D. Per germline, CDR1 MDHEN and CDR2 SYDVKM. The CDR3 extends over 11 amino acids. V dropped 6 bases and J dropped 1 base, with 3 bases sitting between them. The CDR3 sequence: CASRGNTEAFF. The DNA for the CDR3 is TGTGCCAGCAGGGGGAACACTGAAGCTTTCTTT.

The chain employs TRBV11-2 and TRBJ1-1; D is perhaps TRBD1 (5 bases). Trimming took off 3 bases at V and 1 base at J, with 12 bases between the two ends. The germline V gene has CDR1 SGHAT and CDR2 FQNNGV. CDR3 length: 15 amino acids. This CDR3 is CASSFTDSRNTEAFF. In nucleotides, the CDR3 is TGTGCCAGCAGCTTCACTGACAGCCGGAACACTGAAGCTTTCTTT. The full variable domain, in which reference TRBV11-2 and TRBJ1-1 provide the parts outside the CDR3, is EAGVAQSPRYKIIEKRQSVAFWCNPISGHATLYWYQQILGQGPKLLIQFQNNGVVDDSQLPKDRFSAERLKGVDSTLKIQPAKLEDSAVYLCASSFTDSRNTEAFFGQGTRLTVV.

The rearrangement uses TRBV6-1 and TRBJ2-6; TRBD2 aligns across 7 bases. V was clipped by 4 bases and J by 4 bases; unmatched bases: 4. Germline CDR1 MNHNS, CDR2 SASEGT. This CDR3 contains 15 residues. The CDR3 loop is CASSVGGWGANVLTF. In DNA form, the CDR3 reads TGTGCCAGCAGTGTCGGGGGGTGGGGGGCCAACGTCCTGACTTTC.

A word on this clone: Additional DNA sequences in this sample encode the identical CDR3. The V call is TRBV19, the J call TRBJ2-5; unclear D gene. Germline CDR1 LNHDA, CDR2 SQIVND (reference sequence). The ends were cut back, 0 bases at V and 5 bases at J, with 4 bases in the middle. The CDR3 consists of 12 residues. The CDR3 nucleotides read TGTGCCAGTAGTATAGATCGGGAGACCCAGTACTTC. Protein product: CASSIDRETQYF.

This clone was observed a single time. The rearrangement joins TRBV29-1 to TRBJ2-7; possible D gene TRBD1, 5 bases. In germline, CDR1 is SQVTM, CDR2 ANQGSEA. The length of the CDR3 is 11 residues. The V gene lost 3 bases and the J gene lost 9 bases, with 12 bases spanning the gap. CDR3 residues: CSVEGQGMQYF. DNA of the CDR3: TGCAGCGTTGAGGGGCAGGGAATGCAGTACTTC.

The chain combines TRBV7-6 with TRBJ2-2; no reliable D call. Trimming left V 5 bases short and J 7 bases short, with 14 bases between. CDR1 and CDR2 from the germline V gene are SGHVS and FNYEAQ. The CDR3 is 14 amino acids. The CDR3 bases are TGTGCCAGCAGCGCCGTAGGGTGGGACGGGGAGCTGTTTTTT. Its protein product is CASSAVGWDGELFF. Using reference TRBV7-6 and TRBJ2-2 for the parts outside the CDR3, the full variable domain is GAGVSQSPRYKVTKRGQDVALRCDPISGHVSLYWYRQALGQGPEFLTYFNYEAQQDKSGLPNDRFSAERPEGSISTLTIQRTEQRDSAMYRCASSAVGWDGELFFGEGSRLTVL.

V is TRBV30 and J is TRBJ2-7; 7 bases line up with TRBD2. V trimming: 4 bases; J trimming: 3 bases; junction bases outside the gene matches: 12. The CDR3 loop spans 15 amino acids. Germline V gene sequence: CDR1 GTSNPN, CDR2 SVGIG (reference sequence). This CDR3 reads CAWKPLGGILYEQYF. The DNA for the CDR3 is TGTGCCTGGAAACCCCTCGGGGGGATCCTCTACGAGCAGTACTTC.

In this sample, this clone turned up a few times. V usage is TRBV21-1 and J usage is TRBJ2-7; TRBD2 is the table's D call and was not checked against the DNA. TRBV21-1 is a listed pseudogene. CDR3 length: 12 amino acids. The CDR3 region has the DNA TGTGCCAGCAGCAATAGTAGGAGGGAGCAGTACTTC. Translated, it gives CASSNSRREQYF.

The V call is TRBV5-6, the J call TRBJ2-2; perhaps TRBD2 as D (7 bases). V was shortened by 3 bases and J by 6 bases, with 12 bases between the two germline ends. Looked up from germline, CDR1 is SGHDT and CDR2 is YYEEEE. CDR3 size: 14 residues. CDR3 sequence (DNA): TGTGCCAGCAGCTATGTAGGGGGGGCCGGGGAGCTGTTTTTT. Amino acids: CASSYVGGAGELFF.

This clone is a singleton in its sample. The CDR3 protein is CASSLRTGGGTGELFF. The CDR3, as DNA: TGTGCCAGCAGCTTAAGGACAGGGGGAGGCACCGGGGAGCTGTTTTTT. The rearrangement links TRBV7-3 to TRBJ2-2; 10 positions match TRBD1. The germline V gene encodes CDR1 SGHTA and CDR2 FQGTGA. With 1 base clipped from V and 4 bases from J, the junction kept 3 bases outside the gene matches. The CDR3 is 16 residues long.

The rearrangement joins TRBV9 to TRBJ2-6; 8 bases line up with TRBD2. CDR3 length: 19 amino acids. Unmatched junction bases numbered 11, after V lost 3 bases and J lost 0 bases. Per the germline V gene, CDR1 is SGDLS and CDR2 is YYNGEE. CDR3 loop: CASSGRASGLDSGANVLTF. The CDR3 DNA follows: TGTGCCAGCAGCGGCAGGGCTAGCGGGTTGGACTCTGGGGCCAACGTCCTGACTTTC.